The 30 T cell receptor beta chains below come from one sample, sequenced in a study of blood T cells in healthy people across ages. A second PCR, run for roughly 7 to 11 cycles, used a sample-barcoded 5' primer plus a J-beta primer mix. Via MiXCR, TCRdb re-called the 5' RACE reads, giving one row per CDR3 protein. In the table there are fewer than 2 million distinct CDR3 sequences, about two fifths of which are singletons. Material for sequencing was blood. The receptors derive from a human donor in good health.

The chain combines TRBV29-1 with TRBJ2-7; D possibly corresponds to TRBD1 (5 bases). The V gene lost 4 bases and the J gene lost 5 bases, with 18 bases spanning the gap. Germline CDR1 reads SQVTM; CDR2 reads ANQGSEA. The CDR3 is made up of 14 amino acids. In DNA form, the CDR3 reads TGCAGCGTTGGCGGATCAGGGAATCGGGACGAGCAGTACTTC. Amino acids: CSVGGSGNRDEQYF.

With regard to this clonotype: Its ends do not fully match the called genes, so a read error is possible. This sequence joins TRBV20-1 and TRBJ1-1, with D perhaps TRBD1 (5 bases). The CDR3 has 12 residues. Germline V gene data show CDR1 as DFQATT and CDR2 as SNEGSKA (reference sequence). The CDR3 region is CGATGTSYGAFF. The CDR3 DNA reads TGCGGTGCAACCGGGACCTCGTACGGAGCTTTCTTT.

This clonotype has more than one count but fewer than ten. The chain carries TRBV7-6 and TRBJ1-4; 7 bases align to TRBD1. The trim removed 5 bases at V and 5 bases at J, leaving 8 bases unmatched. In germline, CDR1 is SGHVS, CDR2 FNYEAQ. The CDR3 extends over 15 amino acids. CDR3 nucleotide sequence: TGTGCCAGCAGCCGCCGACAGGGCGGCAATGAAAAACTGTTTTTT. Translation gives CASSRRQGGNEKLFF.

The V call is TRBV5-1, the J call TRBJ1-2; perhaps TRBD1 as D (6 bases). Trimming left V 1 base short and J 4 bases short, with 17 bases between. Looked up from germline, CDR1 is SGHRS and CDR2 is YFSETQ. CDR3 length: 16 residues. The CDR3 coding sequence is TGCGCCAGCAGCTTGTCTGGTACAGGGAGGTTCTATGGCTACACCTTC. It codes for CASSLSGTGRFYGYTF.

This clonotype was picked up many times. The chain carries TRBV7-2 and TRBJ2-5; 10 nucleotides align to TRBD2. CDR1 and CDR2 (germline): SGHTA, FQGNSA. The V and J ends lost 0 bases and 0 bases, in that order; junction bases with no gene match: 4. The CDR3 has 17 residues. The CDR3, as DNA: TGTGCCAGCAGCTTAGCGGGGCTAGCGGGGGACCAAGAGACCCAGTACTTC. Translating it yields CASSLAGLAGDQETQYF.

The J gene is TRBJ2-7, the V gene TRBV19, with D possibly TRBD2 on 6 matching bases. Germline V lookup: CDR1 LNHDA, CDR2 SQIVND (reference sequence). This CDR3 has 12 residues. V was clipped by 3 bases and J by 6 bases, with 9 bases between them. CDR3 nucleotides: TGTGCCAGTAGTATTGCGGAGGGCGAGCAGTACTTC. It encodes CASSIAEGEQYF.

This clonotype occurred many times. V gene TRBV9 combines with J gene TRBJ2-5; D may be TRBD1 (5 bases). The V gene's germline CDR1 is SGDLS and CDR2 YYNGEE. V was cut by 3 bases and J by 5 bases, with 17 bases left in between. The CDR3 runs 15 residues. The CDR3 DNA is TGTGCCAGCAGCGCAGGGATACTCGATCGGGAGACCCAGTACTTC. It is translated as CASSAGILDRETQYF.

CDR3: CAIRSGGGGTEAFF. The CDR3 nucleotides are TGTGCCATCAGGTCCGGGGGCGGGGGCACTGAAGCTTTCTTT. The chain joins TRBV10-3 to TRBJ1-1; a weak D match, TRBD1 (6 bases). Trimming removed 6 bases at V and 4 bases at J, with 15 bases between. This CDR3 contains 14 residues. Germline V CDR1 and CDR2: ENHRY, SYGVKD.

This clonotype was recorded a few times. The gene calls are TRBV5-1 and TRBJ2-1; 7 nucleotides align to TRBD2. CDR1 is SGHRS, CDR2 YFSETQ, per germline. The V segment lost 4 bases and the J segment 7 bases; nucleotides outside the gene matches: 5. The CDR3 has 13 amino acids. The CDR3 loop is CASSPGLQNEQFF. CDR3 coding DNA: TGCGCCAGCAGCCCGGGACTACAGAATGAGCAGTTCTTC.

This clonotype appeared once. A junction end diverges from the germline sequence, so it may reflect a read error. The J gene is TRBJ2-1, the V gene TRBV6-2 or TRBV6-3; TRBD2 is a possible D gene (7 bases). This CDR3 is 15 amino acids long. Per the germline V gene, CDR1 is MNHEY and CDR2 is SVGEGT. The CDR3 coding sequence is TGTGCCAGCAGGGGAGGGGGTGGCTCCCACAATGAGCAGTTCTTC. This encodes CASRGGGGSHNEQFF.

This clonotype was seen more than once but under ten times. The chain carries TRBV20-1 and TRBJ2-7; no reliable D call. Germline lookup yields CDR1 DFQATT and CDR2 SNEGSKA (reference sequence). V lost 3 bases and J 7 bases, leaving 7 bases between the germline ends. CDR3 size: 10 residues. The CDR3 region has the DNA TGCAGTGCTAGCGGGTTTGAGCAGTACTTC. It codes for CSASGFEQYF.

This CDR3 is CSARDMNGFYGYTF. CDR3 in DNA: TGCAGTGCTAGAGATATGAACGGGTTCTATGGCTACACCTTC. The chain recombines TRBV20-1 with TRBJ1-2, with D unresolved. CDR1 and CDR2 (germline): DFQATT, SNEGSKA (reference sequence). Deletions cut 0 bases from V and 4 bases from J, with 12 bases between. The CDR3 extends over 14 amino acids.

This clonotype has a count of ten or more. The chain combines TRBV20-1 with TRBJ2-3; tentatively, D is TRBD2 (6 bases). V was shortened by 4 bases and J by 3 bases, with 20 bases between the two germline ends. Germline lookup yields CDR1 DFQATT and CDR2 SNEGSKA (reference sequence). The CDR3 has 16 residues. The CDR3 protein is CSAIPPTGGVTDTQYF. CDR3 coding DNA: TGCAGTGCTATCCCACCTACGGGCGGGGTTACAGATACGCAGTATTTT.

V gene TRBV6-5 combines with J gene TRBJ2-7; D unclear. The germline V gene has CDR1 MNHEY and CDR2 SVGAGI. This CDR3 has 14 amino acids. Trimming pared 9 bases from V and 0 bases from J, leaving 15 bases between. Here the CDR3 reads CASRITRSSYEQYF. The CDR3 DNA sequence: TGTGCCAGTAGGATTACGAGGAGCTCCTACGAGCAGTACTTC.

The table lists this clonotype with many counts. The rearrangement uses TRBV12-3 or TRBV12-4 and TRBJ2-7; D might be TRBD2 (5 bases). The CDR3 contains 14 residues. Trimming cost V 5 bases and J 0 bases, with 11 bases left between them. CDR3 loop: CASSADSSSYEQYF. The DNA of the CDR3 is TGTGCCAGCAGTGCGGACTCAAGCTCCTACGAGCAGTACTTC.

This clonotype was recorded many times. The chain carries TRBV6-6 and TRBJ2-5; 7 nucleotides line up with TRBD1. The CDR3 spans 14 residues. Germline V gene lookup returns CDR1 MNHNY and CDR2 SVGAGI (reference sequence). After removal of 6 bases from V and 3 bases from J, the junction contained 7 bases not matched to a gene. Written as DNA, the CDR3 is TGTGCCAGCAGCAGCGACAGGGACAAAGAGACCCAGTACTTC. The encoded protein is CASSSDRDKETQYF.

A note on this clonotype: A much larger clone lies a single base off, so this may be a read error. The rearrangement joins TRBV4-2 to TRBJ2-5, with TRBD1 matching over 9 bases. Matching the DNA end better, TRBJ2-7 makes the J call doubtful. CDR3 length: 15 amino acids. In germline, CDR1 is LGHNA, CDR2 YNFKEQ. CDR3 amino acids: CASGPPGQGFIEQYF. The DNA for the CDR3 is TGTGCCAGCGGCCCTCCGGGACAGGGTTTCATCGAGCAGTACTTC.

The genes are TRBV4-2 and TRBJ2-3; 8 bases are a match to TRBD1. V lost 3 bases and J lost 7; bases outside the gene matches: 9. Germline loops: CDR1 LGHNA, CDR2 YNFKEQ. This CDR3 has 15 amino acids. CDR3 sequence: CASSQAGQVPYTQYF. The CDR3 DNA reads TGTGCCAGCAGCCAGGCGGGACAGGTCCCTTATACGCAGTATTTT.

The chain is built from TRBV20-1 and TRBJ1-6; 7 bases align to TRBD1. The germline V gene has CDR1 DFQATT and CDR2 SNEGSKA (reference sequence). The V segment lost 5 bases and the J segment 8 bases; nucleotides outside the gene matches: 6. The CDR3 runs 13 residues. The DNA of the CDR3 is TGCAGTGCTCCAGGGGGAGAAGATTCACCCCTCCACTTT. This translates into CSAPGGEDSPLHF.

This clonotype appeared many times. The chain joins TRBV29-1 to TRBJ1-1, with TRBD1 as a possible D gene (6 bases). Trimming stripped 6 bases from V and 1 base from J, with 15 bases between. CDR3 size: 14 residues. Germline V gene data show CDR1 as SQVTM and CDR2 as ANQGSEA. The CDR3 sequence: CSVSSGGGNTEAFF. The CDR3 coding sequence is TGCAGCGTCTCGTCGGGGGGCGGGAACACTGAAGCTTTCTTT.

The chain links TRBV6-6 to TRBJ1-6; no reliable D call. From germline, CDR1 is MNHNY and CDR2 SVGAGI (reference sequence). V was pared by 8 bases and J by 8 bases, with 16 bases between. The CDR3 spans 14 residues. The CDR3 spells CASSWEGPYSPLHF. The DNA of the CDR3 is TGTGCCAGCTCCTGGGAGGGTCCTTATTCACCCCTCCACTTT.

This clonotype appeared a few times. The V and J genes are TRBV12-3 or TRBV12-4 and TRBJ1-2, with D tentatively TRBD1 (5 bases). CDR3 size: 14 residues. V lost 1 base, J lost 5 bases, and 11 bases lay in between. The CDR3 bases are TGTGCCAGCAGTTTAGAAGGGTGGGGGTATGGCTACACCTTC. Translated: CASSLEGWGYGYTF.

The chain recombines TRBV10-3 with TRBJ1-6; no definite D call. This CDR3 spans 13 amino acids. Germline loops: CDR1 ENHRY, CDR2 SYGVKD. Trimming removed 3 bases at V and 8 bases at J, with 8 bases between. The CDR3 nucleotides are TGTGCCATCAGTGATGGGGTGGATTCACCCCTCCACTTT. It is translated as CAISDGVDSPLHF.

With regard to this clonotype: This clone may be a read error of a much larger clone one base away. The chain carries TRBV7-9 and TRBJ2-4; D may be TRBD2 (5 bases). CDR3 length equals 12 residues. Trimming stripped 4 bases from V and 13 bases from J, with 14 bases between. Per the germline V gene, CDR1 is SEHNR and CDR2 is FQNEAQ (reference sequence). The CDR3 reads CASSSTLESQYF. Written as DNA, the CDR3 is TGTGCCAGCAGCTCAACACTAGAGTCCCAGTACTTC.

The chain couples TRBV28 to TRBJ1-2, with 10 bases fitting TRBD1. Losses at the gene ends were 6 bases for V and 4 bases for J; bases not matched to a gene: 11. This CDR3 is built from 16 residues. Germline CDR1 is MDHEN and CDR2 is SYDVKM. The CDR3 sequence: CASSLRTGGSSYGYTF. The CDR3 coding sequence is TGTGCCAGCAGCCTTAGGACAGGGGGAAGTAGCTATGGCTACACCTTC.

The V call is TRBV7-2, the J call TRBJ2-1; tentative D call: TRBD2 (5 bases). Germline assignment: CDR1 SGHTA and CDR2 FQGNSA. V lost 7 bases and J lost 5, with 12 bases in between. The CDR3 has 13 residues. The CDR3 sequence is CASNFTRDNEQFF. The CDR3 coding sequence is TGTGCCAGCAACTTCACGCGGGACAATGAGCAGTTCTTC.

The J gene is TRBJ2-7, the V gene TRBV4-3; D is possibly TRBD2 (6 bases). Germline V gene data show CDR1 as LGHNA and CDR2 as YSLEER. The V gene lost 4 bases and the J gene lost 0 bases, with 13 bases spanning the gap. CDR3 size: 15 residues. The CDR3 coding sequence is TGCGCCAGCAGCCGGGGCGGGGCCCGCTCCTACGAGCAGTACTTC. Residues: CASSRGGARSYEQYF.

The chain links TRBV12-5 to TRBJ2-7; maybe TRBD1 (5 bases). CDR1 and CDR2 (germline): LGHNT, FRNRAP. The CDR3 is made up of 13 amino acids. V was cut by 6 bases and J by 5 bases, with 14 bases left in between. The CDR3 bases are TGTGCTAGTGGAATTGATACAGGTAACGAGCAGTACTTC. This codes for CASGIDTGNEQYF. Filled out from reference TRBV12-5 and TRBJ2-7, the complete variable domain reads DARVTQTPRHKVTEMGQEVTMRCQPILGHNTVFWYRQTMMQGLELLAYFRNRAPLDDSGMPKDRFSAEMPDATLATLKIQPSEPRDSAVYFCASGIDTGNEQYFGPGTRLTVT.

This clonotype has just a few counts. The chain has TRBV7-3 and TRBJ1-1, with D unresolved. Germline assignment: CDR1 SGHTA and CDR2 FQGTGA. V was cut by 0 bases and J by 5 bases, with 10 bases left in between. The CDR3 runs to 14 residues. CDR3 residues: CASSLTTGSTEAFF. The DNA for the CDR3 is TGTGCCAGCAGCTTAACAACGGGTTCTACTGAAGCTTTCTTT.

The chain couples TRBV19 to TRBJ1-1; 7 bases line up with TRBD1. Looked up from germline, CDR1 is LNHDA and CDR2 is SQIVND (reference sequence). There are 15 residues in the CDR3. The V gene end was trimmed by 4 bases and the J gene end by 0 bases; junction bases not matched to a gene: 5. The CDR3 here is CASSKGQTMNTEAFF. The CDR3 DNA reads as TGTGCCAGTAGTAAGGGACAGACGATGAACACTGAAGCTTTCTTT.